This T cell receptor beta chain was identified in a study of tumor-infiltrating lymphocytes in primary liver carcinoma. For the study at large: Tumors, staged T1-T3 N0M0, spanned roughly 4 to 11 cm. Whole-study results and caveats: Blood had a significantly lower top-250-clone fraction than tumors did (p = 0.039).

The input was 500 ng total RNA; TCR beta cDNA was made from it with a constant-region primer. Researchers made the TCR beta libraries by running three nested multiplex PCR rounds with slightly modified ARM-PCR. In the first two PCR rounds, TRBV1-TRBV30 forward primers were paired with a C-beta reverse primer, and each round lasted about 9 cycles. One entry per CDR3 protein results from TCRdb running MiXCR on the multiplex PCR reads. The top ten clones hold 38% of a sample with approximately 42,000 distinct CDR3 sequences, approximately 82% of them seen once. Taking about 20-31 mg of unsorted bulk tissue, the authors co-extracted RNA and DNA. Trimming took 4 bases from V and 1 from J; bases not matched to a gene: 6. The CDR3 covers 16 residues. Germline CDR1 MNHEY, CDR2 SVGEGT. This clonotype was seen at least ten times. Antigen unknown.

The rearrangement uses TRBV6-2 or TRBV6-3 and TRBJ1-1; TRBD1 aligns across 10 bases. Sequenced: tumor-adjacent normal liver tissue. The clonotype was recovered from a woman aged 25 to 45 with primary liver carcinoma and hepatitis B virus infection. CDR3 DNA: TGTGCCAGCAGTTGGAGGACAGGGGGTCGGAACACTGAAGCTTTCTTT. This encodes CASSWRTGGRNTEAFF.